What follows is one T cell receptor (beta chain) and its context. TCRdb itself ran the 5' RACE reads through MiXCR, one entry per CDR3 protein. Of roughly 1.6 million distinct CDR3 sequences listed, less than 40% are singletons. The sample comes from a study of identical twins. The sequence came from a newborn girl in good health. The sequencing input was cord blood.

The CDR3, as DNA: TGTGCCAGCAGCTCGACAGGGGCGGCTTACGAGCAGTACTTC. Amino acids: CASSSTGAAYEQYF. The chain has TRBV28 and TRBJ2-7; TRBD1 matches 8 bases. The CDR3 totals 14 residues. Unmatched junction bases numbered 8, after V lost 6 bases and J lost 4 bases. Germline V gene data show CDR1 as MDHEN and CDR2 as SYDVKM.